Sequencing of this T cell receptor (beta chain) was carried out in a study of memory CD4+ T cells and cytomegalovirus serostatus. Trimming removed 10 bases from V and 0 bases from J, with 13 bases in between. Germline values: CDR1 SGHKS, CDR2 YYEKEE (reference sequence). This CDR3 has 13 amino acids. Single viable CD3+CD4+CD8-CD45RO+ cells were sorted as the memory CD4+ T cells. CD4+ T cells were isolated by positive magnetic selection. Only in-frame clones appear in the TCRdb table, and some are missing; sequencing was by immunoSEQ multiplex PCR. The sample has 41,000 or so clones; roughly three quarters are singletons.

The sample taken for sequencing was memory CD4+ T cells from blood. The chain carries TRBV5-5 and TRBJ2-5, with D maybe TRBD2 (5 bases). The sequence came from an adult in good health and CMV-seronegative. This CDR3 reads CAGPLGDQETQYF. The CDR3 nucleotides read TGTGCCGGACCCCTCGGGGACCAAGAGACCCAGTACTTC.